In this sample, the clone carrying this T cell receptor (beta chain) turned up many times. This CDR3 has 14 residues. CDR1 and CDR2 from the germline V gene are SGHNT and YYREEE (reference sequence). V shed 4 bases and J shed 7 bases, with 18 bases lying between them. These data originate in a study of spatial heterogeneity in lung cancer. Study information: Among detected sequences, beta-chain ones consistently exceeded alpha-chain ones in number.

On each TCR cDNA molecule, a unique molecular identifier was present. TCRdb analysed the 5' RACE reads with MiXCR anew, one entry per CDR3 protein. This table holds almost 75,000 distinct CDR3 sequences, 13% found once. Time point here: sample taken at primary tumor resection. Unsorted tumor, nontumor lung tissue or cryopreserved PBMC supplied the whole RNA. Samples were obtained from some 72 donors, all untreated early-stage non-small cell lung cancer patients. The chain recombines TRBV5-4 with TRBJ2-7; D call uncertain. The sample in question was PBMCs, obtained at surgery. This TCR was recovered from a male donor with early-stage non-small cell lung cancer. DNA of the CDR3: TGTGCCAGCAGCAATACAGCCCCGTTGAGGGAGCAGTACTTC. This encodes CASSNTAPLREQYF.